Presented here are 10 T cell receptor beta chains from one specimen sequenced in a study of blood T cell repertoires in COVID-19. Here immunoSEQ multiplex PCR was the method, and the copy in TCRdb shows in-frame clones only, minus some. The table includes 200,000 to 250,000 clones, 80% to 90% detected once. The specimen was PBMCs or T cells enriched from blood (not recorded which). The receptors here all came from a woman in her 30s who had been exposed to COVID-19.

The chain links TRBV4-1 to TRBJ2-1, with 8 bases fitting TRBD2. The junction had 9 bases not matched to a gene; V was cut back by 2 bases and J by 15 bases. Germline lookup yields CDR1 MGHRA and CDR2 YSYEKL. CDR3 length equals 13 residues. The CDR3 nucleotides read TGCGCCAGCAGCCAACGTCGGGCGGGAGGACGGTTCTTC. Protein: CASSQRRAGGRFF.

This chain uses TRBV2 with TRBJ2-7; the match to TRBD1 covers 8 bases. The CDR3 has 13 amino acids. Germline loops: CDR1 SNHLY, CDR2 FYNNEI. After removal of 7 bases from V and 7 bases from J, the junction contained 9 bases not matched to a gene. The CDR3 DNA reads TGTGCCAGCACGAGACAGGGGACTGGAGAGCAGTACTTC. Protein: CASTRQGTGEQYF. Full variable domain (outside the CDR3, taken from reference TRBV2 and TRBJ2-7): EPEVTQTPSHQVTQMGQEVILRCVPISNHLYFYWYRQILGQKVEFLVSFYNNEISEKSEIFDDQFSVERPDGSNFTLKIRSTKLEDSAMYFCASTRQGTGEQYFGPGTRLTVT.

The gene calls are TRBV19 and TRBJ1-1, with D possibly matching TRBD1 (6 bases). The V and J ends lost 3 bases and 6 bases respectively, with 17 bases between them. CDR1 is LNHDA, CDR2 SQIVND, per germline (reference sequence). CDR3 length: 15 residues. The CDR3: CASSMEGGLSSEAFF. CDR3 in DNA: TGTGCCAGTAGTATGGAGGGGGGGCTAAGCTCTGAAGCTTTCTTT. The full variable domain, completed using reference TRBV19 and TRBJ1-1, is DGGITQSPKYLFRKEGQNVTLSCEQNLNHDAMYWYRQDPGQGLRLIYYSQIVNDFQKGDIAEGYSVSREKKESFPLTVTSAQKNPTAFYLCASSMEGGLSSEAFFGQGTRLTVV.

The chain is built from TRBV2 and TRBJ2-3; possible D gene TRBD2, 6 bases. CDR3 length: 15 amino acids. The ends were cut back, 6 bases at V and 3 bases at J, with 16 bases in the middle. From germline, CDR1 is SNHLY and CDR2 FYNNEI. In DNA form, the CDR3 reads TGTGCCAGCAGCCCGGGACTGTTTTTAACAGATACGCAGTATTTT. This codes for CASSPGLFLTDTQYF.

V usage is TRBV2 and J usage is TRBJ2-7, with 10 bases that match TRBD2. CDR1 and CDR2 from the germline V gene are SNHLY and FYNNEI. This CDR3 spans 14 amino acids. Trimming took 10 bases from V and 1 from J; bases not matched to a gene: 7. CDR3 nucleotide sequence: TGTGCCATTTCGTCGACTAGCGGGTCCTACGAGCAGTACTTC. As protein: CAISSTSGSYEQYF.

V usage is TRBV2 and J usage is TRBJ1-6, with D possibly being TRBD1 (6 bases). V dropped 6 bases and J dropped 4 bases, with 16 bases sitting between them. This CDR3 has 16 residues. Looked up from germline, CDR1 is SNHLY and CDR2 is FYNNEI. The CDR3 coding sequence is TGTGCCAGCAGGGGACTAACAGGGAATTATAATTCACCCCTCCACTTT. Protein product: CASRGLTGNYNSPLHF.

A single count supports this clone. This rearrangement joins TRBV5-8 to TRBJ2-2; 11 bases are a match to TRBD2. V dropped 5 bases and J dropped 9; count of bases not matched to a gene: 15. This CDR3 has 17 amino acids. The germline gives CDR1 SGHTS, CDR2 YDEGEE. In nucleotides, the CDR3 is TGTGCCAGCAGTCGGACCGGGACTAGCGGTGCGTTCCGGGAGCTGTTTTTT. Amino acid sequence: CASSRTGTSGAFRELFF.

V gene TRBV5-1 combines with J gene TRBJ2-2; perhaps TRBD2 as D (5 bases). Looked up from germline, CDR1 is SGHRS and CDR2 is YFSETQ. The CDR3 totals 16 residues. Trimming removed 3 bases at V and 4 bases at J, with 16 bases between. CDR3 coding DNA: TGCGCCAGCAGCTCCTCGGGATACAACTTCACCGGGGAGCTGTTTTTT. This translates into CASSSSGYNFTGELFF.

Ten or more counts support this clone. This rearrangement joins TRBV5-1 to TRBJ2-7; 12 bases are a match to TRBD2. CDR1 SGHRS and CDR2 YFSETQ come from the germline V gene. The CDR3 is made up of 15 amino acids. With 0 bases clipped from V and 5 bases from J, the junction kept 3 bases outside the gene matches. The CDR3 nucleotides are TGCGCCAGCAGCTTGGCGCTAGCGGGAGGGCACGAGCAGTACTTC. Protein: CASSLALAGGHEQYF.

The chain is built from TRBV6-5 and TRBJ1-1; D remains ambiguous. Between the trimmed V and J ends, which lost 2 bases and 2 bases, there was a span of 6 bases. Germline CDR1 reads MNHEY; CDR2 reads SVGAGI. There are 13 residues in the CDR3. The CDR3 protein is CASSYAVNTEAFF. The CDR3 coding sequence is TGTGCCAGCAGTTACGCGGTAAACACTGAAGCTTTCTTT.